Following are 25 T cell receptor beta chains from one sample sequenced in a study of blood T cell repertoires in COVID-19. TCRdb's copy holds only in-frame clones and misses some; the assay was immunoSEQ multiplex PCR. The table lists approximately 500,000 clones, approximately 83% of them singletons. Sequences were obtained from peripheral blood. These receptors all stem from a human donor in a cohort sampled during active COVID-19.

This clone has only a few counts. The V and J genes are TRBV2 and TRBJ2-2, with D possibly matching TRBD1 (6 bases). Germline assignment: CDR1 SNHLY and CDR2 FYNNEI. The CDR3 covers 15 residues. V lost 9 bases and J 2 bases, leaving 16 bases between the germline ends. Here the CDR3 reads CASLRDNSNTGELFF. CDR3 nucleotides: TGTGCCAGTCTCCGGGACAACTCTAACACCGGGGAGCTGTTTTTT.

In this sample, this clone turned up once. The chain uses TRBV7-2 and TRBJ1-4, with D perhaps matching TRBD1 (5 bases). This CDR3 contains 15 residues. Germline V gene sequence: CDR1 SGHTA, CDR2 FQGNSA. Trimming removed 5 bases from V and 3 bases from J, with 13 bases in between. This chain's CDR3 is CASSPPGTANEKLFF. DNA for the CDR3: TGTGCCAGCAGCCCTCCCGGGACTGCTAATGAAAAACTGTTTTTT.

The V call is TRBV19, the J call TRBJ1-1; D is perhaps TRBD1 (6 bases). Per the germline V gene, CDR1 is LNHDA and CDR2 is SQIVND (reference sequence). The CDR3 has 13 residues. The V end lost 6 bases, the J end lost 3 bases, and 11 bases lay between the germline ends. The CDR3 DNA reads as TGTGCCAGTAGGTTACAGGGAGACACTGAAGCTTTCTTT. This sequence encodes CASRLQGDTEAFF.

The chain joins TRBV10-1 to TRBJ2-2; 7 bases match TRBD1. Looked up from germline, CDR1 is WNHNN and CDR2 is SYGVQD (reference sequence). This CDR3 contains 13 residues. The trim removed 5 bases at V and 5 bases at J, leaving 2 bases unmatched. In DNA form, the CDR3 reads TGCGCCAGCAGTACGGGACAGACCGGGGAGCTGTTTTTT. It yields the protein CASSTGQTGELFF.

The chain links TRBV6-5 to TRBJ1-1, with D possibly being TRBD1 (5 bases). Germline-derived CDR1 and CDR2 are MNHEY and SVGAGI. The CDR3 extends over 15 amino acids. Trimming took off 0 bases at V and 4 bases at J, with 12 bases between the two ends. The DNA of the CDR3 is TGTGCCAGCAGTTACTCCGGGGGGGTGGGCACTGAAGCTTTCTTT. Translating it yields CASSYSGGVGTEAFF.

V is TRBV6-5 and J is TRBJ1-5; D is possibly TRBD1 (5 bases). The CDR3 consists of 13 residues. V lost 11 bases to trimming and J lost 6 bases, with 17 bases between them. Germline values: CDR1 MNHEY, CDR2 SVGAGI. CDR3 protein: CAGDNGGGQPQHF. Written as DNA, the CDR3 is TGTGCCGGCGATAACGGGGGGGGTCAGCCCCAGCATTTT.

The chain carries TRBV10-3 and TRBJ1-6, with a possible D match to TRBD1 (5 bases). The CDR3 loop spans 13 amino acids. The V gene's germline CDR1 is ENHRY and CDR2 SYGVKD. The ends were cut back, 6 bases at V and 8 bases at J, with 11 bases in the middle. Here the CDR3 DNA reads TGTGCCATCAGGGCGGGGGGAGATTCACCCCTCCACTTT. It specifies CAIRAGGDSPLHF.

This chain links TRBV6-5 with TRBJ1-2; D ambiguous. Germline-derived CDR1 and CDR2 are MNHEY and SVGAGI. With 2 bases removed from V and 0 bases from J, the gap between germline ends came to 4 bases. This CDR3 has 13 amino acids. For the CDR3, the DNA is TGTGCCAGCAGTTACGGCACTAACTATGGCTACACCTTC. Its translation: CASSYGTNYGYTF.

The chain recombines TRBV19 with TRBJ1-4; 9 bases are shared with TRBD1. V dropped 4 bases and J dropped 7; count of bases not matched to a gene: 7. This CDR3 region has 15 residues. Germline loops: CDR1 LNHDA, CDR2 SQIVND (reference sequence). Here the CDR3 reads CASSTLQGAPEKLFF. The CDR3 DNA is TGTGCCAGTAGTACCCTACAGGGGGCGCCTGAAAAACTGTTTTTT.

This rearrangement joins TRBV19 to TRBJ1-5, with TRBD1 identical over 8 bases. The CDR3 has 13 amino acids. V lost 8 bases and J lost 3; bases outside the gene matches: 3. Germline CDR1 LNHDA, CDR2 SQIVND (reference sequence). The CDR3 DNA follows: TGTGCCAGTCGACAGGGGCTCAATCAGCCCCAGCATTTT. This translates into CASRQGLNQPQHF. Using reference TRBV19 and TRBJ1-5 for the parts outside the CDR3, the full variable domain is DGGITQSPKYLFRKEGQNVTLSCEQNLNHDAMYWYRQDPGQGLRLIYYSQIVNDFQKGDIAEGYSVSREKKESFPLTVTSAQKNPTAFYLCASRQGLNQPQHFGDGTRLSIL.

The chain couples TRBV7-3 to TRBJ2-5, with a possible D match to TRBD2 (6 bases). Trimming stripped 5 bases from V and 5 bases from J, with 21 bases between. Per the germline V gene, CDR1 is SGHTA and CDR2 is FQGTGA. This CDR3 contains 16 residues. CDR3: CASSRPWGVPGETQYF. In nucleotides, the CDR3 is TGTGCCAGCAGCCGGCCTTGGGGGGTCCCAGGGGAGACCCAGTACTTC.

The chain links TRBV19 to TRBJ1-5, with TRBD1 matching over 8 bases. The germline CDR1 and CDR2 sequences are LNHDA and SQIVND (reference sequence). Trimming cost V 2 bases and J 4 bases; bases outside gene matches: 10. The length of the CDR3 is 17 residues. CDR3 DNA: TGTGCCAGTAGTATAATCTCCGGACAGGGAGTAAATCAGCCCCAGCATTTT. It translates to CASSIISGQGVNQPQHF.

This chain connects TRBV7-3 to TRBJ2-7; TRBD1 matches at 9 bases. This CDR3 comprises 13 residues. J lost 9 bases, V lost 2 bases, and 5 bases had no gene match. CDR1 SGHTA and CDR2 FQGTGA come from the germline V gene. CDR3 nucleotides: TGTGCCAGCAGCTTAGTGGGACAGGGTGTGCAGTACTTC. It encodes CASSLVGQGVQYF.

This chain uses TRBV25-1 with TRBJ2-1; TRBD1 matches at 7 bases. This CDR3 contains 15 residues. With 3 bases clipped from V and 0 bases from J, the junction kept 2 bases outside the gene matches. Germline lookup yields CDR1 MGHDK and CDR2 SYGVNS. The CDR3 loop is CASSEDRSSYNEQFF. The CDR3 coding sequence is TGTGCCAGCAGTGAGGACAGGAGCTCCTACAATGAGCAGTTCTTC.

The chain uses TRBV29-1 and TRBJ1-1; D uncertain. The CDR3 covers 12 residues. Trimming took off 7 bases at V and 0 bases at J, with 9 bases between the two ends. Germline V gene data show CDR1 as SQVTM and CDR2 as ANQGSEA. CDR3 protein: CSAPVLNTEAFF. The CDR3 DNA follows: TGCAGCGCCCCCGTCTTGAACACTGAAGCTTTCTTT. The entire variable domain, with the rest obtained from reference TRBV29-1 and TRBJ1-1, is as follows: SAVISQKPSRDICQRGTSLTIQCQVDSQVTMMFWYRQQPGQSLTLIATANQGSEATYESGFVIDKFPISRPNLTFSTLTVSNMSPEDSSIYLCSAPVLNTEAFFGQGTRLTVV.

This chain connects TRBV10-3 to TRBJ2-2; tentative D call: TRBD2 (6 bases). V gave up 6 bases and J gave up 7 bases, with 15 bases separating them. This CDR3 has 14 residues. Germline-derived CDR1 and CDR2 are ENHRY and SYGVKD. CDR3 loop: CAISPGVAGGELFF. The CDR3 DNA follows: TGTGCCATCAGCCCGGGAGTCGCGGGCGGGGAGCTGTTTTTT.

The chain recombines TRBV30 with TRBJ1-2, with D maybe TRBD1 (6 bases). V was cut by 2 bases and J by 8 bases, with 18 bases left in between. Germline V lookup: CDR1 GTSNPN, CDR2 SVGIG (reference sequence). This CDR3 comprises 14 residues. Here the CDR3 reads CAWSLDRSVPGYTF. The DNA for the CDR3 is TGTGCCTGGAGTCTAGACAGGAGTGTTCCAGGCTACACCTTC. The entire variable domain, with the rest obtained from reference TRBV30 and TRBJ1-2, is as follows: SQTIHQWPATLVQPVGSPLSLECTVEGTSNPNLYWYRQAAGRGLQLLFYSVGIGQISSEVPQNLSASRPQDRQFILSSKKLLLSDSGFYLCAWSLDRSVPGYTFGSGTRLTVV.

The chain employs TRBV11-1 and TRBJ1-2; TRBD1 is a possible D gene (5 bases). CDR1 is SGHAT, CDR2 FQDESV, per germline (reference sequence). Trimming pared 4 bases from V and 8 bases from J, leaving 14 bases between. The CDR3 consists of 13 residues. As DNA, the CDR3 is TGTGCCAGCAGCTCGACAGCCCGGGAGGGCTACACCTTC. Translation: CASSSTAREGYTF.

The chain links TRBV9 to TRBJ1-2, with D maybe TRBD1 (5 bases). CDR3 length: 15 residues. Germline CDR1 SGDLS, CDR2 YYNGEE. Between the trimmed V and J ends, which lost 0 bases and 6 bases, there was a span of 15 bases. The DNA of the CDR3 is TGTGCCAGCAGCGTAGGCACAGGTAATCGAGATGGCTACACCTTC. Its translation: CASSVGTGNRDGYTF.

This chain connects TRBV28 to TRBJ1-3, with 7 positions matching TRBD1. Germline CDR1 reads MDHEN; CDR2 reads SYDVKM. CDR3 length: 15 residues. The ends lost 5 bases at V and 4 bases at J; junction bases unmatched: 8. The CDR3 coding sequence is TGTGCCAGCAGTGGGGGACAGTTCCTCGGAAACACCATATATTTT. Protein product: CASSGGQFLGNTIYF.

On this clone itself: A junction boundary mismatches the germline segment, possibly from a read error. This rearrangement joins TRBV3-1 (or the pseudogene TRBV3-2) to TRBJ2-7; 8 nucleotides line up with TRBD2. The CDR3 is 15 amino acids. Germline-derived CDR1 and CDR2 are LGHDT and YNNKEL (reference sequence). In nucleotides, the CDR3 is TGTGCCAGCAGCCAAGACGTAACGGGGAGCGGGAGCAAAAACTTC. It specifies CASSQDVTGSGSKNF.

The chain employs TRBV7-2 and TRBJ2-7, with D possibly matching TRBD2 (5 bases). The V gene lost 5 bases and the J gene lost 4 bases, with 15 bases spanning the gap. This CDR3 has 14 residues. Germline V gene sequence: CDR1 SGHTA, CDR2 FQGNSA. CDR3 DNA sequence: TGTGCCAGCAGCCCCGGGCCTAGCAAATACGAGCAGTACTTC. It yields the protein CASSPGPSKYEQYF.

This chain connects TRBV30 to TRBJ2-3; 8 bases fit TRBD2. CDR1 and CDR2 (germline): GTSNPN, SVGIG (reference sequence). J lost 4 bases, V lost 3 bases, and 12 bases had no gene match. This CDR3 comprises 16 residues. CDR3 in DNA: TGTGCCTGGAGCGCGGCCGTAGCGGGGTCGGCAGATACGCAGTATTTT. Amino acids: CAWSAAVAGSADTQYF.

This clone was seen only a few times. V and J are TRBV12-3 or TRBV12-4 and TRBJ1-2; D is undetermined. With 1 base removed from V and 10 bases from J, the gap between germline ends came to 10 bases. The CDR3 covers 12 residues. The CDR3 region is CASSLERRLYTF. The CDR3 DNA follows: TGTGCCAGCAGTTTAGAACGGAGACTCTACACCTTC.

The J gene is TRBJ1-1, the V gene TRBV2, with D unresolved. The CDR3 is 17 amino acids. Per the germline V gene, CDR1 is SNHLY and CDR2 is FYNNEI. The V end lost 0 bases, the J end lost 3 bases, and 17 bases lay between the germline ends. CDR3 amino acids: CASSEALLAQEDTEAFF. The CDR3 bases are TGTGCCAGCAGTGAAGCGCTTTTGGCTCAGGAGGACACTGAAGCTTTCTTT.